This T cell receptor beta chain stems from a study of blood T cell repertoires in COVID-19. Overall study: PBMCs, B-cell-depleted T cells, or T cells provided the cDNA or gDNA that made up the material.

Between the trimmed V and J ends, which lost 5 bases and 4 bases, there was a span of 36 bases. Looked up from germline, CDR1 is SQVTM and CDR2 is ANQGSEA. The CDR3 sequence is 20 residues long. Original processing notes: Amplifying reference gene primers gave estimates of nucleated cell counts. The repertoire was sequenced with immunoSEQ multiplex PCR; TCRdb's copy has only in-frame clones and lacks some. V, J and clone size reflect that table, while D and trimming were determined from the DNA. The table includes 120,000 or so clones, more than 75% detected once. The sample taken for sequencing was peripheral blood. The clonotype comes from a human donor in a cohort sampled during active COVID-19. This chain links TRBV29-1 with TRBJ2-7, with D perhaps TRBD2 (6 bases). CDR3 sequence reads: CSVLSSGSDLQDVRGYEQYF. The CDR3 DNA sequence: TGCAGCGTTTTATCGTCCGGGAGCGACCTACAGGATGTACGGGGGTACGAGCAGTACTTC.